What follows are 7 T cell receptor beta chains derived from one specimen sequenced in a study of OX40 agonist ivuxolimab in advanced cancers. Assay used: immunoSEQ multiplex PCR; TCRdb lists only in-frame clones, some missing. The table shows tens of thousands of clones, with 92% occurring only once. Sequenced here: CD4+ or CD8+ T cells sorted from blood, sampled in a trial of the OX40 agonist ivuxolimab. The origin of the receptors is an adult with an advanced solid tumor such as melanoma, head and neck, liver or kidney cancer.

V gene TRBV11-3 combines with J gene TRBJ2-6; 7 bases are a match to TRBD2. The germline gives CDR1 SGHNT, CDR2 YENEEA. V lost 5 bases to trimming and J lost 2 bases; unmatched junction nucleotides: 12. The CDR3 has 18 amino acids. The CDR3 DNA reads TGTGCCAGCAGCGGGGTGGGGAGGGCCTTCGCTGGGGCCAACGTCCTGACTTTC. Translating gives CASSGVGRAFAGANVLTF.

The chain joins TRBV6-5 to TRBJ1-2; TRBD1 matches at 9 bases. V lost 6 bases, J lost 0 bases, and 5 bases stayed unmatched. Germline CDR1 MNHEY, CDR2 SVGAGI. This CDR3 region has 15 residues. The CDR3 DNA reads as TGTGCCAGCAGAACAGGGGGCGTTGCTAACTATGGCTACACCTTC. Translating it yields CASRTGGVANYGYTF.

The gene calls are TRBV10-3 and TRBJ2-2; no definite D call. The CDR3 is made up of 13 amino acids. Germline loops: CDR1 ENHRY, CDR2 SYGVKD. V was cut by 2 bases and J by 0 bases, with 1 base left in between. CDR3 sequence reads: CAISEANTGELFF. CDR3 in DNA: TGTGCCATCAGTGAGGCGAACACCGGGGAGCTGTTTTTT.

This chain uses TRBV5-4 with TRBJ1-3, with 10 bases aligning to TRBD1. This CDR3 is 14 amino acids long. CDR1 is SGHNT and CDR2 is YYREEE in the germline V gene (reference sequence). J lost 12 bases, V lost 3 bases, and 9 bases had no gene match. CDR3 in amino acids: CASSSGTGETGIYF. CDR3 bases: TGTGCCAGCAGCTCCGGGACAGGGGAAACGGGCATATATTTT. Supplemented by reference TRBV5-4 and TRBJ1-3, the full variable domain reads ETGVTQSPTHLIKTRGQQVTLRCSSQSGHNTVSWYQQALGQGPQFIFQYYREEENGRGNFPPRFSGLQFPNYSSELNVNALELDDSALYLCASSSGTGETGIYFGEGSWLTVV.

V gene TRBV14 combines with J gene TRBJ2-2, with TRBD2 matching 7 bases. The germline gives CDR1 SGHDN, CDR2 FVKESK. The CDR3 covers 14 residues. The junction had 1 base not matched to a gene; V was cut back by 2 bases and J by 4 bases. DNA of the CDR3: TGTGCCAGCAGCCAATGGGGGGGCACCGGGGAGCTGTTTTTT. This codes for CASSQWGGTGELFF.

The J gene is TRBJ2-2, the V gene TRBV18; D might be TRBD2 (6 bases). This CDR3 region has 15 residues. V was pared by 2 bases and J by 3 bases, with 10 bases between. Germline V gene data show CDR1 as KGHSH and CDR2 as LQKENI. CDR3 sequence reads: CASSPMTSYTGELFF. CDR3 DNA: TGTGCCAGCTCACCAATGACTAGTTACACCGGGGAGCTGTTTTTT. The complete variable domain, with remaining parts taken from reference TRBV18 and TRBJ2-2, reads NAGVMQNPRHLVRRRGQEARLRCSPMKGHSHVYWYRQLPEEGLKFMVYLQKENIIDESGMPKERFSAEFPKEGPSILRIQQVVRGDSAAYFCASSPMTSYTGELFFGEGSRLTVL.

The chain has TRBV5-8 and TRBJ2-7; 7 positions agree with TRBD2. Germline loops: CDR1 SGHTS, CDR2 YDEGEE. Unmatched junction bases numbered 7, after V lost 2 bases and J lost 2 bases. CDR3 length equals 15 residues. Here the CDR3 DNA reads TGTGCCAGCAGCTTTGGCCTAGCGGCTACCTACGAGCAGTACTTC. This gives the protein CASSFGLAATYEQYF.